The subject of this entry is one T cell receptor (beta chain). The target antigen is unknown. The data belong to a study of beta chain features in type 1 diabetes. Points from the study as a whole: Shortening that was moderate but significant affected the TCRB CDR3s of Type 1 diabetes patients in all four CD4+ subsets. Whether TCRB rearrangement is influenced by HLA type was left unresolved in this analysis.

cDNA synthesis used the whole RNA isolate, giving expressed TCRB sequences. This table comes from immunoSEQ multiplex PCR, and its TCRdb copy is limited to in-frame clones, with some not included. This sample carries more than 250,000 clones, 15% of them seen once, and the ten largest clones take 0.015%. Via CD45RO/CCR7/CD25/CD127/CD95/CD27, cells of the CD4+ naive, central memory, regulatory and stem cell-like memory subsets were sorted. The TCR was taken from a man between 18 and 35 years old with type 1 diabetes. Sequenced: naive CD4+ T cells from blood.

This CDR3 is CATRRPSSYNEQFF. The DNA of the CDR3 is TGTGCCACCCGAAGGCCTAGCTCCTACAATGAGCAGTTCTTC. The rearrangement uses TRBV28 and TRBJ2-1; D call uncertain. The germline gives CDR1 MDHEN, CDR2 SYDVKM. V gave up 10 bases and J gave up 0 bases, with 13 bases separating them. The CDR3 is 14 amino acids.